This TCR beta chain originates from a study of blood T cells in healthy people across ages (dated by TCRdb to the mid-2010s). Notes on the research overall: Template switching captured roughly one uniquely barcoded TCR beta cDNA molecule per two T cells in model experiments. The study measured age-related changes in TCR beta repertoire diversity using deep sequencing normalized with unique cDNA molecular identifiers. For two donors (one aged 18 to 30 and one aged 80 or older), the study analyzed two additional independent replicas of 1 million unique cDNA reads from the same blood draw. Four age groups were formed from the donors: young (average approximately 16 years), middle-aged (approximately 39), aged (around 62) and long-lived (approximately 80). The paper's findings and limits, for the study overall: There was a strong correlation between observed TCR beta diversity and the percentage of naive T cells measured by flow cytometry. Because profiling used bulk unsorted PBMCs, naive and antigen-experienced compartments could not be compared conclusively. As age increased, observed TCR beta diversity per million T cells dropped in a roughly linear way, and a significant reduction was already evident by age around 41. Total diversity estimates from one million sequenced T cells were considered lower bounds and underestimates. Compared with the aged group, the long-lived group had more naive CD4+ T cells, fewer expanded clones and increased TCR diversity, a pattern suggesting age selection. Because donor CMV infection status was unknown, age-related changes in expanded clonotypes were potentially confounded.

This clonotype was found a few times. Its target antigen remains unknown. No base qualities exist here, and no much larger clone lies one base off it. Systemically healthy Caucasian individuals from Russia, 35 to 50 in total and aged roughly 6 to 100 years, were included as donors. Each donor gave ten milliliters of peripheral blood, collected into EDTA-treated Vacutainer tubes. Ficoll-Paque density-gradient centrifugation was used to isolate PBMCs, with at least 7 million per sample. Trizol reagent was used to extract total RNA from the PBMCs, yielding at least 5.5 micrograms per sample. The percentages of naive CD45RAhigh/CD27high T cells were determined by flow cytometry on a PBMC aliquot from every donor. The CDR3, from cysteine to phenylalanine, totals 15 residues. The read is trimmed to its CDR3 DNA, 45 bases read in frame from base 1. Looking up the germline V gene yields CDR1 LGHNA and CDR2 YSLEER. Trimming removed 0 bases from V and 5 bases from J, leaving 12 bases between the germline ends.

The method was 5' RACE. Sequenced on an Illumina HiSeq 2500. A second PCR of roughly 6 to 11 cycles was run with a J-beta primer mix and a sample-barcoded 5' primer. A template-switch 5' adaptor carrying 12 random nucleotides introduced a unique molecular identifier onto each TCR beta cDNA molecule. Each sample yielded at least 2.5 million CDR3-containing paired-end reads. First-strand cDNA was synthesized from all RNA with the Mint cDNA synthesis kit, primed by a TRBC-specific oligonucleotide. After uracil-DNA glycosylase treatment, a first 18-cycle PCR used universal primers M1SS and BC2_uni_R on all cDNA. Per the original workflow: Normalization of each sample was performed by random selection of 1 million high-quality reads, each carrying a distinct molecular identifier. Instead of being binned into consensus sequences, reads that shared molecular identifiers were thrown out. MiTCR, with a Q25 quality threshold and the strictest error-elimination algorithm, was used for CDR3 identification, clonotype clustering and error correction. A nonparametric unseen species model with Euler transformation was used to estimate a lower bound on total TCR beta diversity. TCRdb reanalyzed the raw reads on its own, using fastp at Q25 for trimming and MiXCR for clone calling, and kept in-frame beta chains. Under each unique CDR3 protein, matching rows form one entry showing the most common genes and DNA. The V and J calls and clone size are TCRdb's, not the authors'. This sample gives around 1,000,000 distinct CDR3 sequences in total; around 25% of them show up just once. The biggest ten clones account for 0.75% of the sample.

These data were also reused for a study on T cells of mothers and their children. The second source states: The donors were nine systemically healthy Caucasian individuals, made up of three mothers and their six children. cDNA synthesis consumed the entire amount of extracted RNA, loaded at approximately 1.6 ug RNA in each 15 ul reaction. Sample barcodes and 2-4 random nucleotides were added via the M1S primer in the second PCR. Over 8.5 million TCR beta CDR3 reads were obtained for each mother, and millions of reads were obtained for each child. In both related and unrelated pairs, thymic selection shapes the output of TCR recombination in a similar way, with inherited differences having only a minor effect. Normalized repertoire overlap in related mother-child pairs was always slightly higher than in unrelated mother-child pairs, but the difference was never significant. Persistent microchimeric T cell clones were not detected, at a sensitivity of 95 to 100 clones per million clonotypes. To look for features that set related mother-child pairs apart from unrelated individuals, the researchers ran deep NGS to compare the TCR beta repertoires of mothers and children. The mean age was about 37 +/- 4 years for the mothers and approximately 11 +/- 4 years for the children. After adapters were ligated using NEBNext reagents, the libraries underwent 100+100 nt paired-end sequencing on an Illumina HiSeq 2000. To avoid cross-contamination, the mother libraries and the child libraries were prepared a month apart and sequenced in separate runs. For each donor, somewhere between 500,000 and 2,000,000 distinct TCR beta clonotypes were identified. Naive TCR beta clonotypes were estimated from low-frequency clonotypes matched to each donor's FACS-determined naive share, without sorting.

This receptor was identified in a girl aged 2-10 years in good health. Recombination joined TRBV4-3 with TRBJ2-3; the D match is possibly TRBD1 or TRBD2, with 5 bases aligned in each. Sequences were obtained from blood. In nucleotides, the sequence is TGCGCCAGCAGCCAAGAAGTCATGGGGGAAGATACGCAGTATTTT. This codes for CASSQEVMGEDTQYF.